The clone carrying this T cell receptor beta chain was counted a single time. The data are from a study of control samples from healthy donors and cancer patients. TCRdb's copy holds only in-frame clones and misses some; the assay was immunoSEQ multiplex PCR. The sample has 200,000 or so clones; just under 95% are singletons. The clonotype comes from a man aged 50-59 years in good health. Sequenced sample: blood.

The CDR3 DNA is TGTGCCAGCTCTCTGGGACAGACTACCTTCATGAACACTGAAGCTTTCTTT. As protein: CASSLGQTTFMNTEAFF. The chain is built from TRBV18 and TRBJ1-1, with 7 bases lining up with TRBD1. Germline assignment: CDR1 KGHSH and CDR2 LQKENI. CDR3 length equals 17 residues. V shed 6 bases, J shed 0 bases, and the junction held 13 bases outside the gene matches.